One sample yielded the 6 T cell receptor beta chains listed below, sequenced in a study of blood T cell repertoires in COVID-19. Method: immunoSEQ multiplex PCR; TCRdb's copy keeps in-frame clones and lacks some. This table has 150,000 to 200,000 clones, around 89% appearing once. Sequencing input: peripheral blood. These receptors were taken from a man between 18 and 35 years old who had recovered from COVID-19.

Regarding this clone: Sequence at one end of the junction differs from germline and may be a read error. The chain uses TRBV7-7 and TRBJ2-3, with 12 bases identical to TRBD2. The CDR3 sequence is 15 residues long. CDR1 and CDR2 (germline): SSHAT, FNYEAQ (reference sequence). The CDR3 protein is CASSAGTSGPGTQYF. CDR3 coding DNA: TGTGCTAGCAGCGCCGGGACTAGCGGGCCCGGTACGCAGTATTTT.

This chain uses TRBV11-2 with TRBJ2-5, with TRBD2 matching over 7 bases. CDR3 length: 14 amino acids. Germline V gene sequence: CDR1 SGHAT, CDR2 FQNNGV. Germline trimming cut 1 base from V and 5 bases from J; bases unmatched to any gene: 4. CDR3 loop: CASSLGGRGETQYF. The CDR3 DNA reads TGTGCCAGCAGCTTAGGCGGGAGAGGGGAGACCCAGTACTTC. The variable domain in full, with the rest retrieved from reference TRBV11-2 and TRBJ2-5, is EAGVAQSPRYKIIEKRQSVAFWCNPISGHATLYWYQQILGQGPKLLIQFQNNGVVDDSQLPKDRFSAERLKGVDSTLKIQPAKLEDSAVYLCASSLGGRGETQYFGPGTRLLVL.

The gene calls are TRBV7-9 and TRBJ2-1; TRBD2 might be the D (5 bases). The CDR3 is 12 amino acids. Looked up from germline, CDR1 is SEHNR and CDR2 is FQNEAQ (reference sequence). V lost 10 bases, J lost 3 bases, and 10 bases lay in between. In DNA form, the CDR3 reads TGTGCCACCATCCGGGGCTACAATGAGCAGTTCTTC. This sequence encodes CATIRGYNEQFF. Together with reference TRBV7-9 and TRBJ2-1, the CDR3 gives the full variable domain: DTGVSQNPRHKITKRGQNVTFRCDPISEHNRLYWYRQTLGQGPEFLTYFQNEAQLEKSRLLSDRFSAERPKGSFSTLEIQRTEQGDSAMYLCATIRGYNEQFFGPGTRLTVL.

This clone was counted only a few times. The chain is built from TRBV28 and TRBJ2-5; 9 bases match TRBD1. V lost 6 bases to trimming and J lost 1 base; unmatched junction nucleotides: 6. Germline V gene lookup returns CDR1 MDHEN and CDR2 SYDVKM. The CDR3 runs 15 residues. The CDR3 is CASRGRDRAQETQYF. The CDR3 DNA reads TGTGCCAGCAGGGGGAGGGACAGGGCCCAAGAGACCCAGTACTTC.

The chain combines TRBV23-1 with TRBJ1-1; D possibly corresponds to TRBD1 (6 bases). TRBV23-1 is noted as an ORF with a role that remains uncertain. This CDR3 region has 11 residues. The germline V and J ends were trimmed by 11 bases and 11 bases, with 18 bases remaining between them. The CDR3 DNA reads as TGCGCCGTCGGGCAGGGGAAGTGCGCTTTCTTT. This translates into CAVGQGKCAFF.

The chain uses TRBV5-6 and TRBJ1-4; D perhaps matches TRBD1 (5 bases). The CDR3 runs to 15 residues. Germline values: CDR1 SGHDT, CDR2 YYEEEE. V gave up 2 bases and J gave up 7 bases, with 15 bases separating them. The CDR3 loop reads CASSFPGRAGEKLFF. The CDR3 DNA reads TGTGCCAGCAGCTTCCCAGGCAGGGCAGGTGAAAAACTGTTTTTT.